This TCR beta chain was captured by sequencing in a study of shared clonotypes between healthy human individuals. Across the whole study: Donor composition was a couple of women and a few men, aged 18 to 49.

On this clone itself: As yet, its antigen is unknown.

Assay used: immunoSEQ multiplex PCR; TCRdb lists only in-frame clones, some missing. The data contain some 2 million clones, about 95% of them singletons. The germline V gene encodes CDR1 SNHLY and CDR2 FYNNEI. The CDR3 runs 17 residues. The V segment lost 0 bases and the J segment 2 bases; nucleotides outside the gene matches: 7. Terminally differentiated effector memory CD45RA+ cells were excluded by CCR7 positive selection of CD45RO-negative cells. Study-wide points: A generally larger estimated richness was seen in naive subsets than in memory subsets. The low donor count limited represented genetic and exposure-history diversity. Sorted-subset sequencing, rarefaction showed, was incomplete despite large depth.

The chain is built from TRBV2 and TRBJ2-1, with 7 bases lining up with TRBD1. The origin of this receptor is a man in his late teens or twenties in good health. The sample was naive CD8+ T cells sorted from blood. The CDR3 loop reads CASSEAHATGTYNEQFF. The CDR3 nucleotides are TGTGCCAGCAGTGAAGCGCACGCGACAGGGACCTACAATGAGCAGTTCTTC.